These 21 T cell receptor beta chains came from one sample sequenced in a study of OX40 agonist ivuxolimab in advanced cancers. Profiling relied on immunoSEQ multiplex PCR, and the TCRdb table lists in-frame clones only, not all of them. The sample comprises almost 70,000 clones, roughly nine tenths of which are singletons, and over 3% rests with the top ten. Material: CD4+ or CD8+ T cells sorted from blood, obtained in a trial of the OX40 agonist ivuxolimab. These receptors were obtained from an adult with an advanced solid tumor such as melanoma, head and neck, liver or kidney cancer.

V is TRBV15 and J is TRBJ2-3; D remains ambiguous. This CDR3 is 16 amino acids long. Germline CDR1 and CDR2: LNHNV and YYDKDF (reference sequence). V was cut by 1 base and J by 9 bases, with 20 bases left in between. DNA for the CDR3: TGTGCCACCAGCAGAGTGATGACGGCCGAGGATCGAACGCAGTATTTT. It translates to CATSRVMTAEDRTQYF.

The chain couples TRBV4-3 to TRBJ2-5; D possibly corresponds to TRBD1 (6 bases). This CDR3 has 12 residues. V was cut by 0 bases and J by 7 bases, with 6 bases left in between. The germline CDR1 and CDR2 sequences are LGHNA and YSLEER. Here the CDR3 reads CASSQEQGTQYF. CDR3 nucleotides: TGCGCCAGCAGCCAAGAACAGGGGACCCAGTACTTC.

This chain links TRBV5-1 with TRBJ2-2; 7 bases map to TRBD1. The trim removed 2 bases at V and 5 bases at J, leaving 6 bases unmatched. The CDR3 totals 15 residues. CDR1 is SGHRS, CDR2 YFSETQ, per germline. CDR3 sequence reads: CASSFKGAETGELFF. CDR3 DNA: TGCGCCAGCAGCTTCAAGGGGGCGGAGACCGGGGAGCTGTTTTTT.

The chain recombines TRBV19 with TRBJ1-1; D not certain. CDR1 and CDR2 from the germline V gene are LNHDA and SQIVND (reference sequence). Trimming pared 5 bases from V and 5 bases from J, leaving 9 bases between. The CDR3 totals 12 residues. As DNA, the CDR3 is TGTGCCAGTAGTTTCCGGGCGACTGAAGCTTTCTTT. Amino acids: CASSFRATEAFF.

This clone has a single count. The V call is TRBV6-1, the J call TRBJ2-5; no clear D gene. The CDR3 totals 14 residues. Germline V gives CDR1 MNHNS, CDR2 SASEGT. Trimming removed 5 bases from V and 1 base from J, with 11 bases in between. The chain's CDR3 is CASSTGSTQETQYF. DNA of the CDR3: TGTGCCAGCAGTACCGGTTCCACCCAAGAGACCCAGTACTTC.

The chain joins TRBV18 to TRBJ1-2; a possible D gene is TRBD1 (5 bases). The V gene lost 3 bases and the J gene lost 6 bases, with 8 bases spanning the gap. Germline assignment: CDR1 KGHSH and CDR2 LQKENI. The CDR3 is 12 amino acids. CDR3 in DNA: TGTGCCAGCTCACCCGACAGAGATGGCTACACCTTC. Translation: CASSPDRDGYTF.

This rearrangement joins TRBV30 to TRBJ2-7; 7 positions match TRBD2. V shed 8 bases, J shed 3 bases, and the junction held 4 bases outside the gene matches. The CDR3 extends over 11 amino acids. The germline V gene has CDR1 GTSNPN and CDR2 SVGIG (reference sequence). CDR3 region: CAAGTNYEQYF. CDR3 DNA sequence: TGTGCCGCCGGGACTAACTACGAGCAGTACTTC.

The CDR3 nucleotides are TGTGCCAGCAGCCCCCTTGGGAACTCCTACGAGCAGTACTTC. Protein product: CASSPLGNSYEQYF. The J gene is TRBJ2-7, the V gene TRBV5-6; D unresolved. V was clipped by 4 bases and J by 0 bases, with 11 bases between them. The CDR3 contains 14 residues. The germline CDR1 and CDR2 sequences are SGHDT and YYEEEE.

The chain uses TRBV6-5 and TRBJ2-1; D perhaps matches TRBD1 (5 bases). The CDR3 runs 16 residues. The ends were cut back, 2 bases at V and 2 bases at J, with 13 bases in the middle. CDR1 and CDR2 from the germline V gene are MNHEY and SVGAGI. The CDR3 protein is CASSYHSTGTYNEQFF. CDR3 DNA: TGTGCCAGCAGTTACCACTCCACAGGAACCTACAATGAGCAGTTCTTC.

The chain combines TRBV6-7 with TRBJ1-2; D is uncertain. TRBV6-7 is designated an ORF whose function remains uncertain. The length of the CDR3 is 15 residues. Trimming pared 6 bases from V and 5 bases from J, leaving 19 bases between. The CDR3 nucleotides read TGTGCCAGCAGCTACGCCCGGCCGTTATTTTATGGCTACACCTTC. Translating it yields CASSYARPLFYGYTF.

The chain combines TRBV11-3 with TRBJ2-2; 11 nucleotides match TRBD2. The germline V gene encodes CDR1 SGHNT and CDR2 YENEEA. The CDR3 runs 14 residues. Germline trimming cut 6 bases from V and 8 bases from J; bases unmatched to any gene: 5. Here the CDR3 DNA reads TGTGCCAGCAGTCCCCTAGCGGGAGGTGGGGAGCTGTTTTTT. It encodes CASSPLAGGGELFF.

This sequence joins TRBV7-9 and TRBJ2-1, with 14 bases identical to TRBD2. This CDR3 is built from 15 residues. Germline CDR1 and CDR2: SEHNR and FQNEAQ (reference sequence). The J segment lost 10 bases and the V segment lost 4 bases, leaving 6 bases of the junction unmatched. The CDR3 here is CASSSGLAGGGEQFF. The CDR3 region has the DNA TGTGCCAGCAGCTCCGGACTAGCGGGAGGAGGGGAGCAGTTCTTC.

The genes are TRBV21-1 and TRBJ2-3; the table's D call, TRBD1, was not checked against the DNA. TRBV21-1 is a listed pseudogene. The CDR3 sequence is 18 residues long. The CDR3, as DNA: TGTGCCAGCAGCATCCAAGGGGGTCGGCGGGTTAGCACAGATACGCAGTATTTT. Encoded protein: CASSIQGGRRVSTDTQYF.

V usage is TRBV6-5 and J usage is TRBJ2-7; D gene uncertain. The length of the CDR3 is 14 residues. Germline lookup yields CDR1 MNHEY and CDR2 SVGAGI. V was clipped by 2 bases and J by 5 bases, with 13 bases between them. The CDR3 loop reads CASSYLPRPHEQYF. CDR3 DNA sequence: TGTGCCAGCAGTTACCTCCCGCGACCCCACGAGCAGTACTTC.

The V and J genes are TRBV15 and TRBJ1-2; TRBD1 aligns across 11 bases. The ends lost 4 bases at V and 5 bases at J; junction bases unmatched: 3. CDR1 and CDR2 (germline): LNHNV, YYDKDF (reference sequence). This CDR3 comprises 14 residues. CDR3 nucleotide sequence: TGTGCCACCAGCACTGGGACAGGGGGTTATGGCTACACCTTC. Amino acid sequence: CATSTGTGGYGYTF.

V gene TRBV5-1 combines with J gene TRBJ1-6, with D tentatively TRBD1 (5 bases). The CDR3 runs 14 residues. Germline V CDR1 and CDR2: SGHRS, YFSETQ. V was shortened by 4 bases and J by 7 bases, with 12 bases between the two germline ends. Written as DNA, the CDR3 is TGCGCCAGCAGCCCCGGGACTGCGAATTCACCCCTCCACTTT. This translates into CASSPGTANSPLHF.

The chain combines TRBV29-1 with TRBJ1-1, with D hard to call. The CDR3 extends over 10 amino acids. The V gene lost 3 bases and the J gene lost 4 bases, with 3 bases spanning the gap. Germline V gene lookup returns CDR1 SQVTM and CDR2 ANQGSEA. CDR3 sequence: CSVDVTEAFF. The CDR3 DNA reads TGCAGCGTTGACGTCACTGAAGCTTTCTTT.

The chain is built from TRBV19 and TRBJ2-7; TRBD2 matches at 7 bases. The CDR3 length is 14 residues. V was clipped by 3 bases and J by 6 bases; unmatched bases: 8. Germline V CDR1 and CDR2: LNHDA, SQIVND (reference sequence). In DNA, the CDR3 is TGTGCCAGTAGTATCGGGGAGGGAGGTGGCGAGCAGTACTTC. Its protein is CASSIGEGGGEQYF.

The chain joins TRBV6-5 to TRBJ2-5; D remains ambiguous. This CDR3 has 11 residues. The germline gives CDR1 MNHEY, CDR2 SVGAGI. Trimming left V 6 bases short and J 4 bases short, with 6 bases between. The CDR3 loop reads CASSPGETQYF. The CDR3 DNA follows: TGTGCCAGCAGCCCCGGAGAGACCCAGTACTTC.

Note on this clone: The germline gene is not matched at one end of the junction; a read error may be the cause. V usage is TRBV6-6 and J usage is TRBJ2-2; D possibly corresponds to TRBD1 (5 bases). This CDR3 contains 14 residues. Germline CDR1 MNHNY, CDR2 SVGAGI (reference sequence). The CDR3 DNA reads as TGTGTCAGCACTCTCAGGGCCGAGACCGGGGAGCTGTTTTTT. Its protein is CVSTLRAETGELFF.

This clone has a single count. The CDR3 DNA reads TGTGCCAGCAGCTCAGAACCGGGACAGGCCTACAATGAGCAGTTCTTC. Amino acids: CASSSEPGQAYNEQFF. The rearrangement links TRBV5-4 to TRBJ2-1, with 8 positions matching TRBD1. Trimming removed 3 bases from V and 2 bases from J; junction bases left unmatched: 7. CDR1 and CDR2 (germline): SGHNT, YYREEE (reference sequence). The CDR3 length is 16 residues.